This TCR beta chain was identified during a study of shared clonotypes between healthy human individuals. Study findings and constraints: Naive subsets tended to show greater estimated richness than memory subsets. Generation probabilities of non-shared clonotypes were lower (relative to those shared by all four donors).

HIV-negative, healthy adults without recent acute infections or vaccinations were the donors. Concerning this clone itself: The antigen remains undetermined.

When replicate PCRs were run on sorted subsets, they used about 200 ng DNA, about 30,000 T cell genomes. The table came from immunoSEQ multiplex PCR; TCRdb's copy has only in-frame clones and leaves some out. Of more than 400,000 clones in the sample, roughly 95% were seen once. The sequenced sample consisted of naive CD4+ T cells sorted from blood. As to subset: CD45RA+ positively selected. The sequence was collected from a woman aged 30 to 39 in good health.

CDR3 amino acids: CASSPVREDEQFF. The CDR3 DNA sequence: TGTGCCAGTAGTCCGGTGCGGGAAGACGAGCAGTTCTTC. The rearrangement joins TRBV19 to TRBJ2-1, with D possibly being TRBD2 (6 bases). V lost 5 bases to trimming and J lost 10 bases, with 15 bases between them. Germline CDR1 LNHDA, CDR2 SQIVND (reference sequence). The CDR3 is made up of 13 amino acids.